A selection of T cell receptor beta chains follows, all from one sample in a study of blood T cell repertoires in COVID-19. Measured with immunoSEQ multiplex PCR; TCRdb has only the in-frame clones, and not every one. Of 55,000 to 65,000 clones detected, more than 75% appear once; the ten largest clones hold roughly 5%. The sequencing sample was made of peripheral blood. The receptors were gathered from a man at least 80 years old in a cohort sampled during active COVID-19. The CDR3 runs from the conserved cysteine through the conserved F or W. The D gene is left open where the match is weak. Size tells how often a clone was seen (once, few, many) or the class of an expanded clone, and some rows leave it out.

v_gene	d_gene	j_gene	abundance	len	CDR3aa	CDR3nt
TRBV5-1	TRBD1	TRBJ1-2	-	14	CASSLNTGGDGYTF	TGCGCCAGCAGCCTAAATACAGGGGGCGATGGCTACACCTTC
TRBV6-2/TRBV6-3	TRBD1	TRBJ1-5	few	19	CASSYPRRGQSFRGQPQHF	TGTGCCAGCAGTTACCCCCGTAGGGGACAGTCTTTCCGTGGTCAGCCCCAGCATTTT
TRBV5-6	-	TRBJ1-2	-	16	CASSLVLGGTNYGYTF	TGTGCCAGCAGCTTGGTATTGGGGGGGACAAACTATGGCTACACCTTC
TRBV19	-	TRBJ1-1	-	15	CASSIGRSENTEAFF	TGTGCCAGTAGTATAGGTCGCAGCGAGAACACTGAAGCTTTCTTT
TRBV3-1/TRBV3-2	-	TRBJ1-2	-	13	CASSQEGALGYTF	TGTGCCAGCAGCCAAGAAGGGGCGCTCGGCTACACCTTC
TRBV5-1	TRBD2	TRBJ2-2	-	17	CASSLSSGRGDTGELFF	TGCGCCAGCAGCTTGAGTAGCGGGAGGGGCGACACCGGGGAGCTGTTTTTT
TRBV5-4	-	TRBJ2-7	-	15	CASSLFGRVIGEQYF	TGTGCCAGCAGCTTGTTTGGCAGGGTCATTGGCGAGCAGTACTTC
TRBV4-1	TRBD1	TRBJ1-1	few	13	CASSHDRGTEAFF	TGCGCCAGCAGCCATGACAGGGGAACTGAAGCTTTCTTT
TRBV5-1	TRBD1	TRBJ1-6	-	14	CASNPGTGVSPLHF	TGCGCCAGCAACCCAGGGACAGGGGTTTCACCCCTCCACTTT
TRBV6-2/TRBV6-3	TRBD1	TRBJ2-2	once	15	CASSYGRQGGRELFF	TGTGCCAGCAGTTACGGTAGACAGGGGGGCCGGGAGCTGTTTTTT
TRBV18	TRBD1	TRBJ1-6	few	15	CASSPPDRADSPLHF	TGTGCCAGCTCACCACCGGACAGGGCTGATTCACCCCTCCACTTT
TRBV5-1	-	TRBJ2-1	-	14	CASSLADGYNEQFF	TGCGCCAGCAGCTTAGCGGATGGCTACAATGAGCAGTTCTTC
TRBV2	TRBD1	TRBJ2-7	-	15	CASSRRYGTGNEQYF	TGTGCCAGCAGTCGTCGTTATGGGACAGGGAACGAGCAGTACTTC
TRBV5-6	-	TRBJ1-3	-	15	CASSSDTRSGNTIYF	TGTGCCAGCAGCTCTGACACTCGCTCTGGAAACACCATATATTTT
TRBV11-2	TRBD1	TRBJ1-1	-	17	CASSSIPGQGAGTEAFF	TGTGCCAGCAGCTCTATCCCGGGACAGGGGGCCGGCACTGAAGCTTTCTTT
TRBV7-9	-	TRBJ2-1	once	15	CASSPYGTSVNEQFF	TGTGCCAGCAGCCCTTATGGGACAAGTGTTAATGAGCAGTTCTTC
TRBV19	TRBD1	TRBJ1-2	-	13	CASSEQGYYGYTF	TGTGCCAGTAGCGAACAGGGGTACTATGGCTACACCTTC
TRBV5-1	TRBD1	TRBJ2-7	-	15	CASSFSGTGGAEQYF	TGCGCCAGCAGCTTTTCCGGGACAGGGGGCGCCGAGCAGTACTTC
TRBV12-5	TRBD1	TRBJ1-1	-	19	CASGSKPLLRDSMNTEAFF	TGTGCTAGTGGTTCAAAACCTTTACTTCGGGACAGCATGAACACTGAAGCTTTCTTT
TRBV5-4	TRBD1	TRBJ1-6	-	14	CASRDRDYNSPLHF	TGTGCCAGCAGAGACAGGGACTATAATTCACCCCTCCACTTT
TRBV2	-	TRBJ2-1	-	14	CASSEAGLYNEQFF	TGTGCCAGCAGTGAAGCGGGACTTTACAATGAGCAGTTCTTC
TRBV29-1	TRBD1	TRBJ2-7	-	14	CSVAGTGSWYEQYF	TGCAGCGTGGCCGGGACAGGCTCTTGGTACGAGCAGTACTTC
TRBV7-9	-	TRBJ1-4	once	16	CASSPGGVATNEKLFF	TGTGCCAGCAGCCCCGGAGGGGTTGCAACTAATGAAAAACTGTTTTTT
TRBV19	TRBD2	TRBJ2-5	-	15	CASSNTGGPSETQYF	TGTGCCAGTAGTAATACGGGAGGGCCCTCGGAGACCCAGTACTTC
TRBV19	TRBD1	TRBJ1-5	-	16	CASSPQDRGTIQPQHF	TGTGCCAGTAGTCCACAGGACAGGGGAACGATTCAGCCCCAGCATTTT
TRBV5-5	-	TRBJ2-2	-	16	CASSRQGITDTGELFF	TGTGCCAGCAGCCGCCAGGGGATTACGGACACCGGGGAGCTGTTTTTT
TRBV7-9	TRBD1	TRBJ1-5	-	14	CASTRTGGDQPQHF	TGTGCCAGCACCCGAACAGGGGGGGATCAGCCCCAGCATTTT
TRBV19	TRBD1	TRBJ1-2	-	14	CASSAGQGPTGYTF	TGTGCCAGTAGTGCGGGACAGGGCCCGACTGGCTACACCTTC
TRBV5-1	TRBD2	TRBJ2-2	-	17	CASSLGTSGANTGELFF	TGCGCCAGCAGCTTGGGGACTAGCGGGGCGAACACCGGGGAGCTGTTTTTT
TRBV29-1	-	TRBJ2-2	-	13	CSVDRGGTGELFF	TGCAGCGTTGACAGGGGCGGAACCGGGGAGCTGTTTTTT
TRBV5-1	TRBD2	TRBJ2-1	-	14	CASSLGLAVVEQFF	TGCGCCAGCAGCTTGGGACTAGCCGTTGTTGAGCAGTTCTTC
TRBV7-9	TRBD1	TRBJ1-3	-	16	CASSLADRDSGNTIYF	TGTGCCAGCAGCTTAGCGGACAGGGACTCTGGAAACACCATATATTTT
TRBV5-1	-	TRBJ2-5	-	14	CASSLAGSQETQYF	TGCGCCAGCAGCTTGGCCGGTAGTCAAGAGACCCAGTACTTC
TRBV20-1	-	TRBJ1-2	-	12	CSASPADYGYTF	TGCAGTGCTAGTCCGGCGGACTATGGCTACACCTTC
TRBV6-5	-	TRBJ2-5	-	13	CASSYLGLETQYF	TGTGCCAGCAGTTACCTGGGGCTAGAGACCCAGTACTTC
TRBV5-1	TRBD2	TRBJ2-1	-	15	CASRLAGGSYNEQFF	TGCGCCAGCAGGTTAGCGGGGGGCTCCTACAATGAGCAGTTCTTC
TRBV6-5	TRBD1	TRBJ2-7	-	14	CASRPGQGGNEQYF	TGTGCCAGCAGACCCGGACAGGGTGGCAACGAGCAGTACTTC
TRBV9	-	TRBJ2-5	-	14	CASSTGVSQETQYF	TGTGCCAGCAGCACAGGCGTTTCACAAGAGACCCAGTACTTC
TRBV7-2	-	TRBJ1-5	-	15	CASTSQGGSNQPQHF	TGTGCCAGTACTAGCCAGGGCGGTAGCAATCAGCCCCAGCATTTT
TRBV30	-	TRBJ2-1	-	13	CAWSGGYRDTLFF	TGTGCCTGGAGTGGGGGATACCGGGACACACTGTTCTTC
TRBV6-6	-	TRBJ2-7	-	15	CASSRTISQGYEQYF	TGTGCCAGCAGTCGTACCATTTCTCAGGGCTACGAGCAGTACTTC
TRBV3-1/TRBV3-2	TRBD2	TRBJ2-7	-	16	CASSQAGVAGDYEQYF	TGTGCCAGCAGCCAAGCGGGCGTAGCGGGAGACTACGAGCAGTACTTC
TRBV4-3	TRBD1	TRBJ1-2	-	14	CASSQGTGGVGYTF	TGCGCCAGCAGCCAAGGGACAGGGGGCGTTGGCTACACCTTC
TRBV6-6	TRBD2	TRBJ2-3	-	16	CASSYSGRVGTDTQYF	TGTGCCAGCAGTTACTCGGGGAGGGTGGGCACAGATACGCAGTATTTT
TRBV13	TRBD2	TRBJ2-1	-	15	CASSLGLAGDNEQFF	TGTGCCAGCAGCCTAGGGCTAGCGGGGGACAATGAGCAGTTCTTC
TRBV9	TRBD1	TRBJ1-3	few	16	CASSVGQGQGANTIYF	TGTGCCAGCAGCGTAGGCCAAGGACAGGGGGCGAACACCATATATTTT
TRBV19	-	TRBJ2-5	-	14	CASSKGHLQETQYF	TGTGCCAGTAGTAAGGGACACCTCCAAGAGACCCAGTACTTC
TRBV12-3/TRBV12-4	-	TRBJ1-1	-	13	CASSGGLETEAFF	TGTGCCAGCAGTGGGGGACTCGAGACTGAAGCTTTCTTT
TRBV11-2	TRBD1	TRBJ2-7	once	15	CASSITRGLSYEQYF	TGTGCCAGCAGCATAACAAGGGGGCTTTCCTACGAGCAGTACTTC
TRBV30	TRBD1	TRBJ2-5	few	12	CASGQGRETQYF	TGTGCCTCGGGACAGGGAAGAGAGACCCAGTACTTC